The clone carrying this T cell receptor (beta chain) was found once. Its antigen is still unknown. Unmatched junction bases numbered 5, after V lost 6 bases and J lost 5 bases. Germline V CDR1 and CDR2: MRHNA, SNTAGT. The CDR3 consists of 13 residues. This record comes from a study of T cell responses to AZD1222 COVID-19 vaccine. Study-level findings and limits: Seropositive status at baseline applied to only 5 or 6 AZD1222 recipients.

Data came from immunoSEQ multiplex PCR; TCRdb stores just in-frame clones and leaves some out. The sample yields around 160,000 clones, 88% seen once. Sequencing was performed on peripheral blood, taken on day 0 of AZD1222 vaccination. The origin of this receptor is an adult in good health. The chain has TRBV6-4 and TRBJ1-1, with TRBD1 identical over 8 bases. DNA for the CDR3: TGTGCCAGCAGAGGACAGGGTTCGACTGAAGCTTTCTTT. The encoded protein is CASRGQGSTEAFF.